This TCR beta chain was identified in a study of neurological immune-mediated disorders. Points from the study as a whole: The absence of shared CDR3 amino acid sequences among expanded clones across subjects suggests private repertoires in all groups.

Stated time point: longitudinal time-point 3. PBMCs stored at -80 C, 2 million in total, were the source of the unsorted libraries. This clonotype was seen ten or more times. Its antigen remains unidentified. 5'RACE generated cDNA with 10-nucleotide random UMIs. TCRdb reprocessed the 5' RACE reads with MiXCR, giving one entry per CDR3 protein. This table has roughly 50,000 distinct CDR3 sequences, approximately 11% appearing once. The sample was PBMCs. This clonotype originated in a male donor with HTLV-1-associated myelopathy (HAM/TSP).

In DNA form, the CDR3 reads TGCGCCAGCAGCCAAGATCGGGGCAGGGGGCTTTATACGCAGTATTTT. Translating gives CASSQDRGRGLYTQYF. The gene calls are TRBV4-1 and TRBJ2-3, with 8 bases that match TRBD1. The V and J ends lost 0 bases and 7 bases, in that order; junction bases with no gene match: 9. There are 16 residues in the CDR3. Germline V gene data show CDR1 as MGHRA and CDR2 as YSYEKL.